Each of the 27 T cell receptor beta chains below was sequenced from the same sample in a study of cytomegalovirus exposure and HLA in healthy donors. PCR amplification relied on 60 Vbeta primers (plus 13 Jbeta primers). TCRdb's table, derived via immunoSEQ multiplex PCR, lists solely in-frame clones and lacks some. The sample shows over 150,000 clones, 60% to 80% of them seen only once. Sequenced sample: PBMCs. Receptors originate from a man under 40 in good health and CMV-seropositive.

The J gene is TRBJ2-2, the V gene TRBV23-1; 8 bases match TRBD1. TRBV23-1 is designated an ORF whose function remains uncertain. This CDR3 contains 13 residues. Losses at the gene ends were 6 bases for V and 6 bases for J; bases not matched to a gene: 3. The CDR3 DNA sequence: TGCGCCAGCAGGGACAGGGTGGCCGGGGAGCTGTTTTTT. This encodes CASRDRVAGELFF.

The CDR3 region has the DNA TGTGCCTGGAGTTCACCGACGGGGAGCACAGATACGCAGTATTTT. Residues: CAWSSPTGSTDTQYF. The chain couples TRBV30 to TRBJ2-3; D is possibly TRBD2 (5 bases). Trimming stripped 2 bases from V and 0 bases from J, with 12 bases between. This CDR3 region has 15 residues. From germline, CDR1 is GTSNPN and CDR2 SVGIG (reference sequence).

This chain connects TRBV9 to TRBJ2-1, with 7 bases that match TRBD2. The CDR3 spans 15 residues. Germline CDR1 SGDLS, CDR2 YYNGEE. The V segment lost 4 bases and the J segment 6 bases; nucleotides outside the gene matches: 10. The CDR3 here is CASSSRGERRNEQFF. In DNA form, the CDR3 reads TGTGCCAGCAGCAGTCGGGGGGAGAGGCGCAATGAGCAGTTCTTC.

V and J are TRBV19 and TRBJ1-2; TRBD1 might be the D (5 bases). Per the germline V gene, CDR1 is LNHDA and CDR2 is SQIVND (reference sequence). The CDR3 contains 15 residues. The V gene lost 3 bases and the J gene lost 3 bases, with 14 bases spanning the gap. The CDR3 sequence is CASSILFGGDYGYTF. CDR3 DNA: TGTGCCAGTAGTATTCTGTTCGGGGGTGACTATGGCTACACCTTC.

This clone was found a few times. The V call is TRBV10-2, the J call TRBJ1-2, with D perhaps matching TRBD1 (5 bases). From germline, CDR1 is WSHSY and CDR2 SAAADI. The V end lost 3 bases, the J end lost 8 bases, and 13 bases lay between the germline ends. The CDR3 covers 13 residues. CDR3 protein: CASSEGQGNGYTF. In DNA, the CDR3 is TGCGCCAGCAGTGAAGGGCAGGGTAACGGCTACACCTTC.

A note on this clone: At one of its ends the junction is not consistent with the germline gene, which may arise from a read error. Other DNA sequences of this sample code for an identical CDR3. The genes are TRBV5-4 and TRBJ2-2; TRBD1 matches 10 bases. Germline V gene lookup returns CDR1 SGHNT and CDR2 YYREEE (reference sequence). The CDR3 covers 16 residues. The CDR3 protein is CASSSPGQGNAGELFF. The DNA for the CDR3 is TGTGCCAGCAGCTCTCCGGGACAGGGGAACGCCGGGGAGCTGTTTTTT.

The CDR3 is CASSLVSFSGGELFF. The CDR3 bases are TGTGCCAGCAGCTTAGTGAGTTTTAGCGGCGGGGAGCTGTTTTTT. This sequence joins TRBV7-6 and TRBJ2-2; perhaps TRBD2 as D (6 bases). Germline loops: CDR1 SGHVS, CDR2 FNYEAQ. V was shortened by 1 base and J by 7 bases, with 13 bases between the two germline ends. CDR3 length: 15 amino acids.

Concerning this clone itself: The junction differs from germline at one of its ends, possibly a read error. Other DNA sequences in the same sample also yield this CDR3. This chain uses TRBV28 with TRBJ1-5; D uncertain. Germline CDR1 is MDHEN and CDR2 is SYDVKM. There are 16 residues in the CDR3. The CDR3 protein is CASSLVAFLGNQPQHF. The CDR3 bases are TGTGCCAGCAGTTTAGTCGCTTTTCTAGGCAACCAGCCCCAGCATTTT. Full variable domain (remainder filled in from reference TRBV28 and TRBJ1-5): DVKVTQSSRYLVKRTGEKVFLECVQDMDHENMFWYRQDPGLGLRLIYFSYDVKMKEKGDIPEGYSVSREKKERFSLILESASTNQTSMYLCASSLVAFLGNQPQHFGDGTRLSIL.

The chain combines TRBV2 with TRBJ2-7; D gene uncertain. V was pared by 8 bases and J by 2 bases, with 10 bases between. The CDR3 covers 12 residues. Germline V gives CDR1 SNHLY, CDR2 FYNNEI. CDR3 sequence (DNA): TGTGCCAGCTCTTGGCAGACCTACGAGCAGTACTTC. Residues: CASSWQTYEQYF.

The rearrangement joins TRBV6-6 to TRBJ1-2, with a weak D call TRBD1 (6 bases). This CDR3 region has 15 residues. Germline CDR1 and CDR2: MNHNY and SVGAGI (reference sequence). The germline V and J ends were trimmed by 2 bases and 0 bases, with 10 bases remaining between them. The CDR3 sequence: CASSYMGATNYGYTF. The CDR3 DNA reads TGTGCCAGCAGTTACATGGGGGCCACTAACTATGGCTACACCTTC.

The CDR3 coding sequence is TGTGCCAGCAGCTTAGACGTGGAGGCTGGTCAGTACTTC. Protein product: CASSLDVEAGQYF. The J gene is TRBJ2-7, the V gene TRBV11-2, with D tentatively TRBD2 (5 bases). Trimming cost V 0 bases and J 10 bases, with 13 bases left between them. This CDR3 has 13 amino acids. Germline CDR1 reads SGHAT; CDR2 reads FQNNGV.

The rearrangement joins TRBV5-5 to TRBJ1-2; 7 bases are a match to TRBD1. The CDR3 sequence is 15 residues long. The germline gives CDR1 SGHKS, CDR2 YYEKEE (reference sequence). V was clipped by 3 bases and J by 3 bases; unmatched bases: 8. This chain's CDR3 is CASSSPDRTYYGYTF. In DNA, the CDR3 is TGTGCCAGCAGCTCGCCGGACAGGACCTACTATGGCTACACCTTC.

CDR3 in DNA: TGTGCCAGCAGCAACCGACAGGGGGCATCCTACGAGCAGTACTTC. Its protein product is CASSNRQGASYEQYF. The chain joins TRBV7-9 to TRBJ2-7, with 10 bases matching TRBD1. This CDR3 is 15 amino acids long. CDR1 is SEHNR, CDR2 FQNEAQ, per germline (reference sequence). Trimming cost V 5 bases and J 1 base; bases outside gene matches: 5.

The genes are TRBV27 and TRBJ2-7, with 7 bases aligning to TRBD1. Trimming cost V 6 bases and J 4 bases; bases outside gene matches: 18. The CDR3 is 17 residues long. Germline V gene lookup returns CDR1 MNHEY and CDR2 SMNVEV (reference sequence). The chain's CDR3 is CASRRSATGSNTYEQYF. The CDR3 DNA reads as TGTGCCAGCAGGCGGTCTGCGACAGGGAGTAATACGTACGAGCAGTACTTC.

With respect to this clone: It is likely a read error, because the conserved phenylalanine at the end of the CDR3 is missing. The chain links TRBV10-3 to TRBJ1-1; D unclear. The CDR3 has 13 amino acids. The germline gives CDR1 ENHRY, CDR2 SYGVKD. Trimming removed 5 bases at V and 4 bases at J, with 11 bases between. CDR3 region: CAISTRESTEAFL. The CDR3 DNA is TGTGCCATCAGTACCCGGGAGAGCACTGAAGCTTTCCTT.

The V and J genes are TRBV29-1 and TRBJ2-5, with D possibly matching TRBD2 (5 bases). From germline, CDR1 is SQVTM and CDR2 ANQGSEA. The length of the CDR3 is 14 residues. V gave up 6 bases and J gave up 1 base, with 15 bases separating them. In DNA form, the CDR3 reads TGCAGCGTAGATCACAAGGGAGTCCAAGAGACCCAGTACTTC. This encodes CSVDHKGVQETQYF.

The chain combines TRBV5-1 with TRBJ1-2; 10 bases are shared with TRBD1. This CDR3 region has 15 residues. The V and J ends lost 4 bases and 6 bases, in that order; junction bases with no gene match: 9. Germline CDR1 reads SGHRS; CDR2 reads YFSETQ. The CDR3 reads CASSVRQGALDGYTF. CDR3 bases: TGCGCCAGCAGCGTTAGACAGGGGGCGCTTGATGGCTACACCTTC.

This rearrangement joins TRBV11-1 to TRBJ1-1, with TRBD1 matching 7 bases. Germline V gene sequence: CDR1 SGHAT, CDR2 FQDESV (reference sequence). V lost 5 bases and J lost 10; bases outside the gene matches: 10. CDR3 length: 13 amino acids. The CDR3 DNA follows: TGTGCCAGCAGCCAAACAGGGGCTCGCGGAGCTTTCTTT. Its protein is CASSQTGARGAFF.

The table lists this clone with a few counts. The rearrangement joins TRBV7-8 to TRBJ2-1, with a tentative D call TRBD1 (5 bases). The CDR3 covers 15 residues. Germline values: CDR1 SGHVS, CDR2 FQNEAQ. Between the trimmed V and J ends, which lost 2 bases and 0 bases, there was a span of 8 bases. The CDR3 nucleotides read TGTGCCAGCAGCTTACGCAGGGACTCCTACAATGAGCAGTTCTTC. The encoded protein is CASSLRRDSYNEQFF.

The V and J genes are TRBV15 and TRBJ2-3; weak D call: TRBD2 (6 bases). The CDR3 is 16 amino acids. CDR1 LNHNV and CDR2 YYDKDF come from the germline V gene (reference sequence). Trimming stripped 1 base from V and 3 bases from J, with 14 bases between. The CDR3 loop is CATSRGGVTRTDTQYF. DNA for the CDR3: TGTGCCACCAGCAGAGGGGGGGTTACCCGAACAGATACGCAGTATTTT. Drawing the rest from reference TRBV15 and TRBJ2-3, the complete variable domain is DAMVIQNPRYQVTQFGKPVTLSCSQTLNHNVMYWYQQKSSQAPKLLFHYYDKDFNNEADTPDNFQSRRPNTSFCFLDIRSPGLGDTAMYLCATSRGGVTRTDTQYFGPGTRLTVL.

This clone was detected only once. This chain connects TRBV6-1 to TRBJ1-4; 7 bases align to TRBD1. This CDR3 is built from 15 residues. Germline trimming cut 7 bases from V and 8 bases from J; bases unmatched to any gene: 13. Germline V lookup: CDR1 MNHNS, CDR2 SASEGT. In nucleotides, the CDR3 is TGTGCCAGCACAGGGGGTGGAGGTTCGGAGGAAAAACTGTTTTTT. Translation gives CASTGGGGSEEKLFF.

This clone was counted a few times. The chain carries TRBV10-3 and TRBJ1-1; perhaps TRBD1 as D (6 bases). CDR1 and CDR2 (germline): ENHRY, SYGVKD. This CDR3 comprises 15 residues. V was trimmed by 6 bases and J by 1 base, leaving 15 bases between them. CDR3 nucleotide sequence: TGTGCCATCAGCGAGGGGGGGGGACGGAACACTGAAGCTTTCTTT. Its translation is CAISEGGGRNTEAFF.

This clone turned up a few times. This chain connects TRBV5-5 to TRBJ2-4; 7 positions match TRBD2. Trimming removed 6 bases from V and 7 bases from J; junction bases left unmatched: 25. The CDR3 runs 19 residues. CDR1 and CDR2 (germline): SGHKS, YYEKEE (reference sequence). The CDR3, as DNA: TGTGCCAGCACCACTGGCGGTAGCGGGCGCTTTACTTCGGGGAACATTCAGTACTTC. Protein product: CASTTGGSGRFTSGNIQYF.

This sequence joins TRBV6-5 and TRBJ2-1; 8 nucleotides match TRBD2. Germline assignment: CDR1 MNHEY and CDR2 SVGAGI. The CDR3 extends over 15 amino acids. With V trimmed by 8 bases and J by 4 bases, 10 bases remained unmatched. CDR3 sequence reads: CASSKGGLEYNEQFF. In DNA, the CDR3 is TGTGCCAGCTCAAAAGGGGGACTAGAGTACAATGAGCAGTTCTTC.

Only a few counts were recorded for this clone. The chain is built from TRBV21-1 and TRBJ2-6; the D call of TRBD1 is as the table states it, not checked on the DNA. TRBV21-1 corresponds to a pseudogene. The CDR3 runs to 19 residues. CDR3 protein: CASSKERQGANSGANVLTF. DNA for the CDR3: TGTGCCAGCAGCAAAGAGCGACAGGGGGCCAACTCTGGGGCCAACGTCCTGACTTTC.

The V and J genes are TRBV7-9 and TRBJ2-7, with a tentative D call TRBD1 (6 bases). V was pared by 5 bases and J by 3 bases, with 14 bases between. Germline V gene sequence: CDR1 SEHNR, CDR2 FQNEAQ (reference sequence). There are 14 residues in the CDR3. CDR3 residues: CASSRSDSLYEQYF. Here the CDR3 DNA reads TGTGCCAGCAGCCGATCGGACAGCCTCTACGAGCAGTACTTC.

On this clone: Other DNA variants within this sample encode the same CDR3. The chain combines TRBV5-1 with TRBJ2-7; D is undetermined. The CDR3 length is 13 residues. With 0 bases removed from V and 1 base from J, the gap between germline ends came to 5 bases. From germline, CDR1 is SGHRS and CDR2 YFSETQ. This CDR3 is CASSLGQSYEQYF. The CDR3, as DNA: TGCGCCAGCAGCTTGGGCCAGTCCTACGAGCAGTACTTC. Based on the CDR3 plus reference TRBV5-1 and TRBJ2-7, the full variable domain is KAGVTQTPRYLIKTRGQQVTLSCSPISGHRSVSWYQQTPGQGLQFLFEYFSETQRNKGNFPGRFSGRQFSNSRSEMNVSTLELGDSALYLCASSLGQSYEQYFGPGTRLTVT.